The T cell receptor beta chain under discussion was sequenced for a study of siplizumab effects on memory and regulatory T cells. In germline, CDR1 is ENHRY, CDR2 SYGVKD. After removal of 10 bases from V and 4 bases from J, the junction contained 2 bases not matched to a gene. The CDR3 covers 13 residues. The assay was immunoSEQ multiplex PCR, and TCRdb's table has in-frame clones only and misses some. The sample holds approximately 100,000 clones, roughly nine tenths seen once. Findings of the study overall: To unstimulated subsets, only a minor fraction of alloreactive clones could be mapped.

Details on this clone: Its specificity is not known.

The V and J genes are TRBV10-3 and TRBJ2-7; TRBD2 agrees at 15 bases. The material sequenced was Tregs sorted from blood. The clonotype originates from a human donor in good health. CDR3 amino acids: CATGTSGGYEQYF. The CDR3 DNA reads TGTGCCACCGGGACTAGCGGGGGGTACGAGCAGTACTTC.